This T cell receptor beta chain is from a study of human T cells and chemical hapten exposure. Study overall: Small pooled library volume differences mainly caused per-sample TCR yield variation.

As to time point: pre-sensitization, week 0. The treatment denotes: therapeutic diphenylcyclopropenone sensitization with weekly scalp DPC. Blood draws came before every patch-test application. Each cDNA molecule in the library carried unique molecular identifiers. TCRdb analysed the RACE reads with MiXCR anew, one entry per CDR3 protein. The data show about 120,000 distinct CDR3 sequences, approximately 13% seen once. The sequenced sample was whole blood, obtained in connection with sensitization to the hapten diphenylcyclopropenone (DPC). The TCR comes from a young woman with alopecia areata. Some clones in this sample may be carry-over from other donors' samples.

The DNA for the CDR3 is TGCAGCGTTGGGGGGGTGCCTGAAGAGCAGTACTTC. This translates into CSVGGVPEEQYF. The chain combines TRBV29-1 with TRBJ2-7; D may be TRBD2 (6 bases). The CDR3 consists of 12 residues. CDR1 is SQVTM and CDR2 is ANQGSEA in the germline V gene. V was pared by 4 bases and J by 7 bases, with 14 bases between.